The clone carrying this T cell receptor beta chain was found once. The data originate from a study of blood T cell repertoires in COVID-19. The wider study: Acute and convalescent COVID-19 samples came from the United States, Italy and Spain. T cells, B-cell-depleted T cells, or PBMCs supplied cDNA or gDNA.

In the original processing: The assay estimated nucleated cells by amplifying reference gene primers. Profiled with immunoSEQ multiplex PCR; TCRdb holds only in-frame clones, not every one. The DNA was the basis for D and trimming; V, J and clone size are from that table. The sample records approximately 150,000 clones, more than 75% being singletons. The germline gives CDR1 MGHDK, CDR2 SYGVNS. The CDR3 runs to 15 residues. Trimming cost V 1 base and J 2 bases; bases outside gene matches: 5. V and J are TRBV25-1 and TRBJ2-7; 7 nucleotides line up with TRBD2. The sequence came from a man in his 60s with acute or convalescent COVID-19. The sequenced material came from peripheral blood. The CDR3 DNA reads as TGTGCCAGCAGTGAATGGGGGAGGGCCGCCTACGAGCAGTACTTC. This gives the protein CASSEWGRAAYEQYF.